This record concerns one T cell receptor beta chain sequence. This sample is part of a study of blood T cell repertoires in COVID-19. Overall study: The study drew acute and convalescent COVID-19 samples from the United States, Italy and Spain.

Authors' processing steps: Reference gene primer amplification yielded estimated nucleated cell counts. Using immunoSEQ multiplex PCR, the repertoire was profiled, and TCRdb retains in-frame clones only, with some absent. The V and J calls and clone size come from that table; D and trimming were worked out from the DNA. This table holds 150,000 to 200,000 clones, about 90% found once. The V gene's germline CDR1 is SGHAT and CDR2 FQNNGV. CDR3 length equals 16 residues. Germline trimming cut 4 bases from V and 6 bases from J; bases unmatched to any gene: 14. The source material was peripheral blood. The chain links TRBV11-2 to TRBJ1-2; 7 bases align to TRBD1. This clonotype originated in a man younger than 40 with COVID-19, enrolled during active disease. The CDR3 sequence is CASSSGVVWTGHGYTF. The CDR3 DNA sequence: TGTGCCAGCAGCTCGGGTGTTGTTTGGACAGGCCATGGCTACACCTTC.